Sequencing of this T cell receptor beta chain was carried out in a study of shared clonotypes between healthy human individuals. Broader study findings: It was the non-shared clonotypes that had lower generation probabilities than clonotypes shared by all four donors.

Naive CD45RA+ and memory CD45RA-negative subsets were split from CD4+ cells. TCRdb keeps only in-frame clones here, not all; method: immunoSEQ multiplex PCR. Here the sample spans 2,500,000 or so clones, around 90% being singletons. J was trimmed by 4 bases and V by 3 bases; bases with no gene match: 7. The germline V gene encodes CDR1 MNHEY and CDR2 SMNVEV (reference sequence). There are 16 residues in the CDR3. With respect to this clone: Antigen unknown.

The sequence was obtained from a man aged 18 to 29 in good health. The sequencing sample was made of naive CD4+ T cells sorted from blood. Subset specified: CD45RA+ positively selected. The chain carries TRBV27 and TRBJ1-5; TRBD1 agrees at 9 bases. This CDR3 is CASSLTGTGNNQPQHF. The CDR3 DNA follows: TGTGCCAGCAGTTTGACCGGGACAGGGAATAATCAGCCCCAGCATTTT.